This entry lists 31 T cell receptor beta chains sequenced from one sample in a study of glioma-infiltrating T cells after dendritic cell vaccination. The table came from immunoSEQ multiplex PCR; TCRdb's copy has only in-frame clones and leaves some out. The sample holds under 40,000 clones, 90% to 95% seen once. The sample was blood, taken before dendritic cell vaccination. The receptor set was obtained from a human donor with glioblastoma.

This chain uses TRBV6-5 with TRBJ1-1; 8 bases agree with TRBD1. V was pared by 5 bases and J by 2 bases, with 4 bases of the junction left unmatched. The length of the CDR3 is 14 residues. Germline V gene sequence: CDR1 MNHEY, CDR2 SVGAGI. CDR3 protein: CASSEDRANTEAFF. The CDR3 DNA is TGTGCCAGCAGTGAGGACAGGGCAAACACTGAAGCTTTCTTT.

The chain carries TRBV27 and TRBJ2-4, with 7 bases identical to TRBD1. Germline V gives CDR1 MNHEY, CDR2 SMNVEV (reference sequence). The ends lost 6 bases at V and 0 bases at J; junction bases unmatched: 11. This CDR3 region has 17 residues. Here the CDR3 reads CASRRQGVMLAKNIQYF. CDR3 bases: TGTGCCAGCAGACGTCAGGGGGTAATGCTAGCCAAAAACATTCAGTACTTC.

The V gene is TRBV7-9, the J gene TRBJ2-2; 7 nucleotides line up with TRBD2. The CDR3 totals 15 residues. Germline loops: CDR1 SEHNR, CDR2 FQNEAQ (reference sequence). J lost 9 bases, V lost 4 bases, and 11 bases had no gene match. The CDR3 sequence is CASSWKGGGVRELFF. As DNA, the CDR3 is TGTGCCAGCAGCTGGAAGGGCGGGGGTGTCCGGGAGCTGTTTTTT.

The J gene is TRBJ1-5, the V gene TRBV23-1; TRBD1 aligns across 7 bases. TRBV23-1 is an open reading frame, and its role is uncertain. The J segment lost 3 bases and the V segment lost 0 bases, leaving 2 bases of the junction unmatched. This CDR3 comprises 15 residues. CDR3 protein: CASSQSGGNNQPQHF. The CDR3 DNA follows: TGCGCCAGCAGTCAATCAGGGGGCAACAATCAGCCCCAGCATTTT.

The CDR3: CATTPGDRGYGYTF. The CDR3 region has the DNA TGTGCCACTACCCCTGGGGACAGGGGCTATGGCTACACCTTC. This rearrangement joins TRBV15 to TRBJ1-2; TRBD1 matches 10 bases. V lost 9 bases and J lost 4; bases outside the gene matches: 8. Germline loops: CDR1 LNHNV, CDR2 YYDKDF (reference sequence). This CDR3 spans 14 amino acids.

This chain uses TRBV4-1 with TRBJ1-5; 8 bases are a match to TRBD1. V was clipped by 4 bases and J by 2 bases; unmatched bases: 4. This CDR3 has 15 amino acids. Germline V gene data show CDR1 as MGHRA and CDR2 as YSYEKL. The CDR3 here is CASSLGGQGNQPQHF. CDR3 DNA: TGCGCCAGCAGCCTTGGGGGACAGGGCAATCAGCCCCAGCATTTT.

The V and J genes are TRBV11-2 and TRBJ2-1; D unresolved. The germline V gene has CDR1 SGHAT and CDR2 FQNNGV. V lost 0 bases and J 3 bases, leaving 9 bases between the germline ends. This CDR3 is 15 amino acids long. CDR3 bases: TGTGCCAGCAGCTTAGAACCCACAGTCTACAATGAGCAGTTCTTC. Translating gives CASSLEPTVYNEQFF.

The chain recombines TRBV4-1 with TRBJ2-7, with TRBD2 matching 9 bases. The CDR3 spans 18 residues. J was trimmed by 4 bases and V by 2 bases; bases with no gene match: 15. Germline CDR1 MGHRA, CDR2 YSYEKL. The CDR3 DNA reads as TGCGCCAGCAGCCAAAGTGGGGTGGTGGCGGGGGGGCCGTACGAGCAGTACTTC. Translating it yields CASSQSGVVAGGPYEQYF.

This chain uses TRBV5-6 with TRBJ1-1; 11 nucleotides match TRBD1. Per germline, CDR1 SGHDT and CDR2 YYEEEE. CDR3 size: 13 residues. V was pared by 4 bases and J by 7 bases, with 3 bases of the junction left unmatched. This CDR3 reads CASSTGQGGEAFF. CDR3 bases: TGTGCCAGCAGCACGGGACAGGGGGGTGAAGCTTTCTTT.

The CDR3 region is CASSLALLGGYGYTF. In DNA form, the CDR3 reads TGTGCCAGCAGCTTGGCTCTCCTGGGGGGTTATGGCTACACCTTC. The genes are TRBV5-6 and TRBJ1-2, with TRBD1 as a possible D gene (5 bases). The length of the CDR3 is 15 residues. V lost 0 bases to trimming and J lost 5 bases, with 14 bases between them. Germline assignment: CDR1 SGHDT and CDR2 YYEEEE.

This clone was counted between two and nine times. The chain links TRBV19 to TRBJ2-2, with a possible D match to TRBD1 (5 bases). The CDR3 length is 14 residues. The germline V and J ends were trimmed by 6 bases and 5 bases, with 13 bases remaining between them. CDR1 is LNHDA, CDR2 SQIVND, per germline (reference sequence). The CDR3 spells CASSDSVWTGELFF. For the CDR3, the DNA is TGTGCCAGTAGCGACAGTGTTTGGACCGGGGAGCTGTTTTTT.

V gene TRBV29-1 combines with J gene TRBJ1-1; 9 bases line up with TRBD1. J gave up 3 bases and V 6 bases, and 5 bases lay outside the gene matches. This CDR3 region has 13 residues. Germline CDR1 is SQVTM and CDR2 is ANQGSEA. This CDR3 is CSVRDRDDTEAFF. The CDR3 nucleotides read TGCAGCGTGCGGGACAGGGATGACACTGAAGCTTTCTTT.

The chain has TRBV27 and TRBJ1-4; TRBD1 aligns across 7 bases. V dropped 5 bases and J dropped 8; count of bases not matched to a gene: 11. Germline V gene data show CDR1 as MNHEY and CDR2 as SMNVEV (reference sequence). The CDR3 loop spans 15 amino acids. The CDR3 loop is CASSPYRGGGEKLFF. In DNA, the CDR3 is TGTGCCAGCAGTCCTTACAGGGGTGGCGGGGAAAAACTGTTTTTT.

V usage is TRBV5-1 and J usage is TRBJ2-6, with a tentative D call TRBD1 (6 bases). The CDR3 sequence is 15 residues long. From germline, CDR1 is SGHRS and CDR2 YFSETQ. Trimming cost V 0 bases and J 2 bases, with 6 bases left between them. The chain's CDR3 is CASSLDRAGANVLTF. The CDR3 bases are TGCGCCAGCAGCTTGGACAGGGCTGGGGCCAACGTCCTGACTTTC.

In nucleotides, the CDR3 is TGTGCCAGCAGTTACTCTCGGGGGGACACTGAAGCTTTCTTT. Protein product: CASSYSRGDTEAFF. This chain joins TRBV6-5 and TRBJ1-1; D might be TRBD1 (5 bases). Germline assignment: CDR1 MNHEY and CDR2 SVGAGI. Trimming stripped 0 bases from V and 3 bases from J, with 8 bases between. This CDR3 is built from 14 residues.

This chain joins TRBV18 and TRBJ2-5; 8 bases are a match to TRBD1. CDR1 and CDR2 from the germline V gene are KGHSH and LQKENI. CDR3 length: 16 residues. The J segment lost 1 base and the V segment lost 1 base, leaving 5 bases of the junction unmatched. The CDR3, as DNA: TGTGCCAGCTCACCACAACAGGGGGGCCCCCAAGAGACCCAGTACTTC. As protein: CASSPQQGGPQETQYF.

A remark on this clone: A read error may produce the germline difference seen at one junction end. J is TRBJ1-6 and V is TRBV30, with D possibly being TRBD1 (6 bases). The CDR3 runs to 13 residues. Germline CDR1 and CDR2: GTSNPN and SVGIG (reference sequence). As DNA, the CDR3 is TGTGCCTGGTACAGGGTCGAGAGCGGCCGATGGAACTTT. It encodes CAWYRVESGRWNF.

This chain connects TRBV27 to TRBJ1-2; no definite D call. Germline values: CDR1 MNHEY, CDR2 SMNVEV (reference sequence). The CDR3 is made up of 12 amino acids. Trimming removed 10 bases at V and 7 bases at J, with 16 bases between. This CDR3 is CATKPNSGGYTF. As DNA, the CDR3 is TGTGCCACCAAGCCCAACTCCGGTGGCTACACCTTC.

The V gene is TRBV6-5, the J gene TRBJ1-1, with D tentatively TRBD1 (6 bases). Trimming removed 2 bases from V and 3 bases from J, with 16 bases in between. CDR1 MNHEY and CDR2 SVGAGI come from the germline V gene. The CDR3 loop spans 16 amino acids. CDR3 bases: TGTGCCAGCAGTTACCGACCGGGGGGGGGCCACACTGAAGCTTTCTTT. It codes for CASSYRPGGGHTEAFF.

Only a few counts were recorded for this clone. The chain combines TRBV6-6 with TRBJ1-2; no reliable D call. V was trimmed by 0 bases and J by 8 bases, leaving 13 bases between them. The CDR3 loop spans 14 amino acids. The germline gives CDR1 MNHNY, CDR2 SVGAGI (reference sequence). CDR3 bases: TGTGCCAGCAGTTACTCATGGAGGGTGAAGGGCTACACCTTC. Translated, it gives CASSYSWRVKGYTF.

This clone was recorded once. This chain uses TRBV10-2 with TRBJ2-7, with D hard to call. CDR1 and CDR2 from the germline V gene are WSHSY and SAAADI. This CDR3 is 13 amino acids long. V was shortened by 0 bases and J by 5 bases, with 8 bases between the two germline ends. The CDR3 region has the DNA TGCGCCAGCAGTGAGTCGAGTTTCAACGAGCAGTACTTC. The encoded protein is CASSESSFNEQYF.

The chain uses TRBV11-2 and TRBJ1-2; 12 bases match TRBD1. The germline V gene has CDR1 SGHAT and CDR2 FQNNGV. J was trimmed by 7 bases and V by 6 bases; bases with no gene match: 6. This CDR3 is 14 amino acids long. CDR3 region: CASSSRDRGPGYTF. As DNA, the CDR3 is TGTGCCAGCAGTTCCCGGGACAGGGGGCCTGGCTACACCTTC.

This clone has a single count. This chain connects TRBV4-1 to TRBJ2-3, with TRBD1 identical over 8 bases. Per germline, CDR1 MGHRA and CDR2 YSYEKL. There are 17 residues in the CDR3. V shed 5 bases, J shed 4 bases, and the junction held 14 bases outside the gene matches. CDR3 protein: CASSIPGQGRVSDTQYF. The CDR3, as DNA: TGCGCCAGCAGCATTCCAGGACAGGGTCGAGTATCAGATACGCAGTATTTT.

This chain uses TRBV5-1 with TRBJ2-4; perhaps TRBD1 as D (6 bases). The CDR3 covers 14 residues. V lost 1 base and J lost 5, with 10 bases in between. In germline, CDR1 is SGHRS, CDR2 YFSETQ. The CDR3 DNA follows: TGCGCCAGCAGCTTGACAGGGCGGGAAAACATTCAGTACTTC. This encodes CASSLTGRENIQYF.

This chain connects TRBV5-1 to TRBJ2-3; TRBD2 is a possible D gene (5 bases). Trimming took off 0 bases at V and 4 bases at J, with 9 bases between the two ends. The CDR3 consists of 14 residues. Germline CDR1 is SGHRS and CDR2 is YFSETQ. The CDR3 protein is CASSLAGVADTQYF. DNA for the CDR3: TGCGCCAGCAGCTTGGCCGGGGTCGCAGATACGCAGTATTTT.

This chain joins TRBV11-2 and TRBJ2-3; TRBD2 aligns across 12 bases. Germline CDR1 is SGHAT and CDR2 is FQNNGV. J gave up 5 bases and V 8 bases, and 5 bases lay outside the gene matches. This CDR3 has 14 amino acids. CDR3 nucleotides: TGTGCCAGCGGGTTACTAGCGGGGGGAGATACGCAGTATTTT. This encodes CASGLLAGGDTQYF.

This sequence joins TRBV7-9 and TRBJ2-2; D perhaps matches TRBD2 (7 bases). CDR3 length equals 15 residues. In germline, CDR1 is SEHNR, CDR2 FQNEAQ (reference sequence). V was shortened by 5 bases and J by 5 bases, with 15 bases between the two germline ends. The CDR3 reads CASSRRGGWTGELFF. For the CDR3, the DNA is TGTGCCAGCAGCCGAAGGGGGGGCTGGACCGGGGAGCTGTTTTTT.

CDR3 in amino acids: CASSELRNTGELFF. In DNA, the CDR3 is TGCGCCAGCAGTGAGCTTAGGAACACCGGGGAGCTGTTTTTT. This chain links TRBV10-1 with TRBJ2-2; no clear D gene. The ends were cut back, 2 bases at V and 1 base at J, with 5 bases in the middle. Germline V gene sequence: CDR1 WNHNN, CDR2 SYGVQD (reference sequence). The CDR3 has 14 residues.

This clone came up a few times. The rearrangement joins TRBV11-2 to TRBJ2-7; D is possibly TRBD2 (5 bases). V was cut by 1 base and J by 0 bases, with 16 bases left in between. The CDR3 runs to 17 residues. Germline CDR1 and CDR2: SGHAT and FQNNGV. The CDR3 DNA is TGTGCCAGCAGCTTAGCAACGGGCGGGCGGAGCTCCTACGAGCAGTACTTC. It translates to CASSLATGGRSSYEQYF.

This rearrangement joins TRBV5-1 to TRBJ1-4, with TRBD1 as a possible D gene (6 bases). Germline V gene lookup returns CDR1 SGHRS and CDR2 YFSETQ. This CDR3 comprises 15 residues. The V gene lost 0 bases and the J gene lost 11 bases, with 17 bases spanning the gap. DNA for the CDR3: TGCGCCAGCAGCTTGGAGTTCGGGGGGCTTGGGAAACTGTTTTTT. Its translation is CASSLEFGGLGKLFF.

This clone was picked up a small number of times. The genes are TRBV7-9 and TRBJ2-1; 9 bases are a match to TRBD1. Germline values: CDR1 SEHNR, CDR2 FQNEAQ (reference sequence). This CDR3 is 19 amino acids long. Losses at the gene ends were 5 bases for V and 6 bases for J; bases not matched to a gene: 20. The DNA for the CDR3 is TGTGCCAGCAGCCGTGGGGCCGGGATGGGGACAGGGTACGGCAATGAGCAGTTCTTC. This gives the protein CASSRGAGMGTGYGNEQFF.